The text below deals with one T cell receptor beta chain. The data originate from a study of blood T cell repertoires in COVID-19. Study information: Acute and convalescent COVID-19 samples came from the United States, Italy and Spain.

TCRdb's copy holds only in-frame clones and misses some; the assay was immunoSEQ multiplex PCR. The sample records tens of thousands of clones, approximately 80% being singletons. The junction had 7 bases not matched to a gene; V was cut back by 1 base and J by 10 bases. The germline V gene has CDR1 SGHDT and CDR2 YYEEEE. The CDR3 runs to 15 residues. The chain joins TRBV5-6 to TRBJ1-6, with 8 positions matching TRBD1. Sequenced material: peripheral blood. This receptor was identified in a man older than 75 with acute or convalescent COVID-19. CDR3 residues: CASSLWQGAVSPLHF. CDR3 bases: TGTGCCAGCAGCTTGTGGCAGGGGGCGGTATCACCCCTCCACTTT.